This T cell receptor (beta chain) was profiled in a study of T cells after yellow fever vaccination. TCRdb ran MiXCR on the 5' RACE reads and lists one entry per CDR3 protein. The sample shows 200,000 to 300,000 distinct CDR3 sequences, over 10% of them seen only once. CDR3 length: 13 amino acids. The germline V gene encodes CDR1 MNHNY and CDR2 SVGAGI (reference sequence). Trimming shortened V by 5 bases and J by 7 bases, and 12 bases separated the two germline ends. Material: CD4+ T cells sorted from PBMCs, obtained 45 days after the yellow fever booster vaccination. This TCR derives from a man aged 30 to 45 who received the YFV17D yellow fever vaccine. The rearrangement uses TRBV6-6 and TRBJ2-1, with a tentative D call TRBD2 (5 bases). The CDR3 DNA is TGTGCCAGCAGTGACGGACTCACGAATGAGCAGTTCTTC. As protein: CASSDGLTNEQFF.